The rows below give T cell receptor beta chains drawn from one sample of a study of blood T cell repertoires in COVID-19. Assay used: immunoSEQ multiplex PCR; TCRdb lists only in-frame clones, some missing. The repertoire includes tens of thousands of clones, 65% to 70% of them detected once, and 17% sits in the top ten. Sequencing input: peripheral blood. The origin of the receptors is a human donor in a cohort sampled during active COVID-19. CDR3s include the opening cysteine and the closing phenylalanine or tryptophan. The D gene is left open where the match is weak. The size entry is marked missing in some rows and otherwise reads once, few, many or a size class.

v_gene	j_gene	d_gene	abundance	CDR3nt	CDR3aa
TRBV10-2	TRBJ2-3	.	.	TGCGCCAGTTCTCGGGGGGCCAGCACAGATACGCAGTATTTT	CASSRGASTDTQYF
TRBV4-3	TRBJ2-7	.	many	TGCGCCAGCAGCCAAGATCGAGGGATACCTAGCTACGAGCAGTACTTC	CASSQDRGIPSYEQYF
TRBV4-1	TRBJ2-5	TRBD2	.	TGCGCCAGCAGCCTCGGACTAGCGGACCCTGGGGAGACCCAGTACTTC	CASSLGLADPGETQYF
TRBV6-5	TRBJ1-2	TRBD1	.	TGTGCCAGCAGACAGACAGGGGGAAACTATGGCTACACCTTC	CASRQTGGNYGYTF
TRBV19	TRBJ2-3	TRBD2	.	TGTGCCAGTAGTACCCAAGGAGCGGGGGGTCTAACTAACACAGATACGCAGTATTTT	CASSTQGAGGLTNTDTQYF
TRBV7-2	TRBJ2-3	TRBD2	.	TGTGCCAGCAGCGTAGGGTGGCGGGGGGACACAGATACGCAGTATTTT	CASSVGWRGDTDTQYF
TRBV7-9	TRBJ1-1	.	.	TGTGCCAGCAGCCCCGGACTATGGGTCACTGAAGCTTTCTTT	CASSPGLWVTEAFF
TRBV15	TRBJ1-5	TRBD1	.	TGTGCCACCAGCAGAGATGGACAGGGACGACAGCCCCAGCATTTT	CATSRDGQGRQPQHF
TRBV5-1	TRBJ2-3	TRBD2	few	TGCGCCAGCAGCTTTAGCGGGAGCACAGATACGCAGTATTTT	CASSFSGSTDTQYF
TRBV3-1/TRBV3-2	TRBJ1-2	.	.	TGTGCCAGCAGCCAGGCCCTCCGTGGCTATGGCTACACCTTC	CASSQALRGYGYTF
TRBV7-2	TRBJ2-7	.	.	TGTGCCAGCAGCGCTAGCAGCTCCTACGAGCAGTACTTC	CASSASSSYEQYF
TRBV7-9	TRBJ2-2	TRBD1	.	TGTGCCAGCAGCGCATATCGGGACAGGAACACCGGGGAGCTGTTTTTT	CASSAYRDRNTGELFF
TRBV24-1	TRBJ2-5	TRBD2	.	TGTGCCACCAGTGACGCTAGCGGGCAAGAGACCCAGTACTTC	CATSDASGQETQYF
TRBV5-6	TRBJ2-7	TRBD2	.	TGTGCCAGCAGCTTGGGCTCCACGGGACTAGCGGGCCTCGTTTTC	CASSLGSTGLAGLVF
TRBV6-6	TRBJ2-7	.	.	TGTGCCAGCACCCCCGATGCAGGGGGGTCCTACGAGCAGTACTTC	CASTPDAGGSYEQYF
TRBV18	TRBJ1-3	.	.	TGTGCCAGCTCATCGGACAGCGGTGGAAACACCATATATTTT	CASSSDSGGNTIYF
TRBV7-3	TRBJ1-1	.	.	TGTGCCAGCAGCTTAGCTCAGGGCTCTGAAGCTTTCTTT	CASSLAQGSEAFF
TRBV29-1	TRBJ2-1	.	.	TGCAGCGCCCAGGGGTTTGGGAGTGATGAGCAGTTCTTC	CSAQGFGSDEQFF
TRBV7-2	TRBJ2-7	TRBD1	.	TGTGCCAGCGCAAATACAGGGGCGCTTTCCTACGAGCAGTACTTC	CASANTGALSYEQYF
TRBV19	TRBJ2-2	.	medium-sized	TGTGCCAGTAGTAATACGAACACCGGGGAGCTGTTTTTT	CASSNTNTGELFF
TRBV6-5	TRBJ1-5	.	.	TGTGCCAGCAGTCGGAGGGGCAGTCAGCCCCAGCATTTT	CASSRRGSQPQHF
TRBV19	TRBJ2-3	.	.	TGTGCCAGCCAGACACAACCTAGCACAGATACGCAGTATTTT	CASQTQPSTDTQYF
TRBV19	TRBJ1-1	.	.	TGTGCCAGTAACAGCGGGACCAGGACCACTGAAGCTTTCTTT	CASNSGTRTTEAFF
TRBV29-1	TRBJ2-1	.	medium-sized	TGCAGCGTTGACGTCTGGACACTAAACTACAATGAGCAGTTCTTC	CSVDVWTLNYNEQFF
TRBV2	TRBJ2-6	TRBD2	.	TGTGCCAGCAGGGTAGCGGGCCTCTCTGGGGCCAACGTCCTGACTTTC	CASRVAGLSGANVLTF
TRBV7-2	TRBJ1-1	.	.	TGTGCCAGCAGCTCAAGTGGGACGGTGGCCCGGGGGGAAGCTTTCTTT	CASSSSGTVARGEAFF
TRBV11-2	TRBJ2-2	TRBD1	.	TGTGCCAGCAGCTCCACAGGGGGCGCGAACACCGGGGAGCTGTTTTTT	CASSSTGGANTGELFF
TRBV4-3	TRBJ2-7	TRBD1	few	TGCGCCAGCAGCCAAGACGAGGGGGCGGCCTACGAGCAGTACTTC	CASSQDEGAAYEQYF
TRBV2	TRBJ1-1	.	few	TGTGCCAGCATTTACAGGGTAGGCACTGAAGCTTTCTTT	CASIYRVGTEAFF
TRBV3-1/TRBV3-2	TRBJ2-7	.	.	TGTGCCAGCAGCCAAGGACCCGGGGAAGAATGGTCCTACGAGCAGTACTTC	CASSQGPGEEWSYEQYF
TRBV7-2	TRBJ2-2	.	few	TGTGCCAGCAGCTTAGCGGCCACCGGGGAGCTGTTTTTT	CASSLAATGELFF
TRBV7-2	TRBJ1-1	.	.	TGTGCCAGCAGCAGAGCCGCCAGACAGCGTACTGAAGCTTTCTTT	CASSRAARQRTEAFF
TRBV25-1	TRBJ2-7	TRBD2	.	TGTGCCAGCAGTGGGACTAGCGACTCCTACGAGCAGTACTTC	CASSGTSDSYEQYF
TRBV30	TRBJ1-2	TRBD1	.	TGTGCCTGGAGCAGGGACAGGCCATATGGCTACACCTTC	CAWSRDRPYGYTF
TRBV13	TRBJ2-1	TRBD2	.	TGTGCCAGCAGCTCCACCCTAGCGGGAGTCTACAATGAGCAGTTCTTC	CASSSTLAGVYNEQFF